Below are 32 T cell receptor beta chains sequenced from a single sample in a study of memory CD4+ T cells and cytomegalovirus serostatus. The repertoire was sequenced with immunoSEQ multiplex PCR; TCRdb's copy has only in-frame clones and lacks some. The sample gives 50,000 to 75,000 clones, about 81% of which show up once; about 0.95% is in the top ten. The sort gate was single viable CD3+CD4+CD8-CD45RO+ cells for memory CD4+ T cells. Sequencing was performed on memory CD4+ T cells from blood. The receptors come from an adult in good health and CMV-seronegative.

The DNA for the CDR3 is TGTGCCTGGAGTGGCGGGTATAATTCACCCCTCCACTTT. Translating it yields CAWSGGYNSPLHF. This chain connects TRBV30 to TRBJ1-6; no clear D. Trimming shortened V by 1 base and J by 4 bases, and 5 bases separated the two germline ends. CDR1 is GTSNPN and CDR2 is SVGIG in the germline V gene (reference sequence). The CDR3 consists of 13 residues.

This chain uses TRBV2 with TRBJ1-6; possibly TRBD1 for D (6 bases). The CDR3 sequence is 13 residues long. Deletions cut 5 bases from V and 6 bases from J, with 8 bases between. Per the germline V gene, CDR1 is SNHLY and CDR2 is FYNNEI. This chain's CDR3 is CASSKDSNSPLHF. CDR3 bases: TGTGCCAGCAGTAAGGACAGTAATTCACCCCTCCACTTT.

The chain links TRBV7-8 to TRBJ2-6, with D perhaps matching TRBD1 (6 bases). V gave up 5 bases and J gave up 2 bases, with 16 bases separating them. Per germline, CDR1 SGHVS and CDR2 FQNEAQ. CDR3 size: 17 residues. CDR3 loop: CASSAGVPLAGANVLTF. For the CDR3, the DNA is TGTGCCAGCAGCGCAGGGGTTCCCTTAGCTGGGGCCAACGTCCTGACTTTC. Looking up the rest from reference TRBV7-8 and TRBJ2-6 gives the full variable domain: GAGVSQSPRYKVAKRGQDVALRCDPISGHVSLFWYQQALGQGPEFLTYFQNEAQLDKSGLPSDRFFAERPEGSVSTLKIQRTQQEDSAVYLCASSAGVPLAGANVLTFGAGSRLTVL.

The chain is built from TRBV2 and TRBJ1-4; D remains unclear. The CDR3 is 14 amino acids. CDR1 and CDR2 (germline): SNHLY, FYNNEI. The V end was cut by 8 bases, the J end by 8 bases, with 18 bases between. The CDR3 region is CASGKDMGREKLFF. CDR3 in DNA: TGTGCCAGCGGGAAGGATATGGGGAGGGAAAAACTGTTTTTT. Full variable domain (missing parts from reference TRBV2 and TRBJ1-4): EPEVTQTPSHQVTQMGQEVILRCVPISNHLYFYWYRQILGQKVEFLVSFYNNEISEKSEIFDDQFSVERPDGSNFTLKIRSTKLEDSAMYFCASGKDMGREKLFFGSGTQLSVL.

The CDR3 reads CASSSYRSGANVLTF. CDR3 DNA: TGTGCCAGCAGTTCCTACAGGTCTGGGGCCAACGTCCTGACTTTC. The chain carries TRBV27 and TRBJ2-6; D might be TRBD1 (5 bases). In germline, CDR1 is MNHEY, CDR2 SMNVEV (reference sequence). V was pared by 4 bases and J by 1 base, with 8 bases between. The CDR3 is 15 amino acids.

The rearrangement uses TRBV27 and TRBJ1-1; D uncertain. The CDR3 is made up of 13 amino acids. V was shortened by 4 bases and J by 0 bases, with 6 bases between the two germline ends. Germline V gene data show CDR1 as MNHEY and CDR2 as SMNVEV (reference sequence). CDR3: CASSSTVNTEAFF. CDR3 bases: TGTGCCAGCAGTTCTACCGTGAACACTGAAGCTTTCTTT.

The gene calls are TRBV2 and TRBJ1-1, with 7 nucleotides matching TRBD1. Germline CDR1 is SNHLY and CDR2 is FYNNEI. The CDR3 contains 19 residues. Trimming at V came to 7 bases and at J to 3 bases, leaving 23 bases not matched to a gene. This CDR3 reads CASIRDRRRGAVGDTEAFF. The CDR3 nucleotides are TGTGCCAGCATCCGGGACAGAAGAAGGGGAGCTGTAGGGGACACTGAAGCTTTCTTT. The full variable domain, its missing parts supplied by reference TRBV2 and TRBJ1-1, is EPEVTQTPSHQVTQMGQEVILRCVPISNHLYFYWYRQILGQKVEFLVSFYNNEISEKSEIFDDQFSVERPDGSNFTLKIRSTKLEDSAMYFCASIRDRRRGAVGDTEAFFGQGTRLTVV.

V is TRBV2 and J is TRBJ2-3; D uncertain. There are 14 residues in the CDR3. Germline V CDR1 and CDR2: SNHLY, FYNNEI. Trimming removed 6 bases from V and 6 bases from J, with 16 bases in between. The CDR3 DNA follows: TGTGCCAGCAGGAACCGGGCCCCTGGGGATACGCAGTATTTT. Translating it yields CASRNRAPGDTQYF.

The V gene is TRBV7-8, the J gene TRBJ2-7; TRBD1 or TRBD2 may be the D gene (6 bases each). The CDR3 spans 15 residues. Deletions cut 5 bases from V and 0 bases from J, with 14 bases between. Looked up from germline, CDR1 is SGHVS and CDR2 is FQNEAQ. This CDR3 reads CASSARRGPSYEQYF. For the CDR3, the DNA is TGTGCCAGCAGCGCTCGACGGGGGCCCTCCTACGAGCAGTACTTC.

V is TRBV5-5 and J is TRBJ2-3, with a possible D match to TRBD1 (5 bases). CDR1 SGHKS and CDR2 YYEKEE come from the germline V gene (reference sequence). Trimming removed 5 bases at V and 0 bases at J, with 13 bases between. This CDR3 is built from 15 residues. The CDR3 sequence: CASSNRTLSTDTQYF. In nucleotides, the CDR3 is TGTGCCAGCAGTAATAGGACACTCAGCACAGATACGCAGTATTTT.

This clone has a single count. The chain is built from TRBV7-2 and TRBJ1-1; D gene uncertain. With 1 base removed from V and 4 bases from J, the gap between germline ends came to 16 bases. Per the germline V gene, CDR1 is SGHTA and CDR2 is FQGNSA. The CDR3 is 16 amino acids. CDR3 bases: TGTGCCAGCAGCTTAGGACACGGCTTAAGGAGCACTGAAGCTTTCTTT. It encodes CASSLGHGLRSTEAFF. Drawing the rest from reference TRBV7-2 and TRBJ1-1, the complete variable domain is GAGVSQSPSNKVTEKGKDVELRCDPISGHTALYWYRQSLGQGLEFLIYFQGNSAPDKSGLPSDRFSAERTGGSVSTLTIQRTQQEDSAVYLCASSLGHGLRSTEAFFGQGTRLTVV.

This chain connects TRBV30 to TRBJ1-5; D remains ambiguous. Germline V gene lookup returns CDR1 GTSNPN and CDR2 SVGIG (reference sequence). V was trimmed by 0 bases and J by 2 bases, leaving 11 bases between them. This CDR3 is built from 15 residues. The CDR3 reads CAWSVRPVGNQPQHF. The CDR3, as DNA: TGTGCCTGGAGTGTTAGACCCGTTGGCAATCAGCCCCAGCATTTT. The complete variable domain, with remaining parts taken from reference TRBV30 and TRBJ1-5, reads SQTIHQWPATLVQPVGSPLSLECTVEGTSNPNLYWYRQAAGRGLQLLFYSVGIGQISSEVPQNLSASRPQDRQFILSSKKLLLSDSGFYLCAWSVRPVGNQPQHFGDGTRLSIL.

The chain couples TRBV6-4 to TRBJ2-6; 7 nucleotides agree with TRBD2. This CDR3 has 16 amino acids. Losses at the gene ends were 3 bases for V and 2 bases for J; bases not matched to a gene: 4. Germline V gene lookup returns CDR1 MRHNA and CDR2 SNTAGT. The DNA for the CDR3 is TGTGCCAGCAGTGAAGATGGGGGGGCTGGGGCCAACGTCCTGACTTTC. Translated: CASSEDGGAGANVLTF.

This clone occurred once. The J gene is TRBJ2-7, the V gene TRBV19; D is undetermined. V was clipped by 8 bases and J by 6 bases, with 17 bases between them. Germline V lookup: CDR1 LNHDA, CDR2 SQIVND (reference sequence). This CDR3 has 13 amino acids. The CDR3 reads CASRPSSRPEQYF. The CDR3 nucleotides read TGTGCCAGTCGCCCGTCCTCGCGGCCCGAGCAGTACTTC. The variable domain in full, with the rest retrieved from reference TRBV19 and TRBJ2-7, is DGGITQSPKYLFRKEGQNVTLSCEQNLNHDAMYWYRQDPGQGLRLIYYSQIVNDFQKGDIAEGYSVSREKKESFPLTVTSAQKNPTAFYLCASRPSSRPEQYFGPGTRLTVT.

The chain joins TRBV5-1 to TRBJ2-5; TRBD2 matches at 7 bases. With V trimmed by 5 bases and J by 4 bases, 11 bases remained unmatched. The germline V gene has CDR1 SGHRS and CDR2 YFSETQ. The CDR3 loop spans 15 amino acids. CDR3 DNA: TGCGCCAGCAGAGGGAGAGCGGGGCCTCTAGAGACCCAGTACTTC. Translation: CASRGRAGPLETQYF.

The J gene is TRBJ1-5, the V gene TRBV6-1; D is uncertain. CDR3 length: 13 amino acids. Trimming cost V 6 bases and J 4 bases, with 10 bases left between them. Germline CDR1 and CDR2: MNHNS and SASEGT. Here the CDR3 DNA reads TGTGCCAGCAGGTTGACTGAGAATCAGCCCCAGCATTTT. This translates into CASRLTENQPQHF.

The chain employs TRBV9 and TRBJ1-1; weak D call: TRBD1 (5 bases). The CDR3 runs 15 residues. Trimming shortened V by 0 bases and J by 4 bases, and 13 bases separated the two germline ends. Germline V gives CDR1 SGDLS, CDR2 YYNGEE. The CDR3 region is CASSVESGQGTEAFF. CDR3 bases: TGTGCCAGCAGCGTAGAATCGGGGCAGGGCACTGAAGCTTTCTTT.

The CDR3 DNA sequence: TGCGCCAGCAGCCAAGATGGTACGGCAGGGGACTATGGCTACACCTTC. Protein sequence: CASSQDGTAGDYGYTF. V and J are TRBV4-1 and TRBJ1-2; tentatively, D is TRBD1 (6 bases). The CDR3 covers 16 residues. Germline lookup yields CDR1 MGHRA and CDR2 YSYEKL. With 0 bases removed from V and 3 bases from J, the gap between germline ends came to 14 bases.

This clone appeared a single time. J is TRBJ1-3 and V is TRBV18; tentative D call: TRBD1 (6 bases). Trimming removed 0 bases at V and 4 bases at J, with 13 bases between. The CDR3 runs 16 residues. Germline V gives CDR1 KGHSH, CDR2 LQKENI. In nucleotides, the CDR3 is TGTGCCAGCTCACCACCGGGCGGACAGTTCGGAAACACCATATATTTT. This gives the protein CASSPPGGQFGNTIYF.

This chain connects TRBV5-1 to TRBJ1-3; perhaps TRBD1 as D (5 bases). Germline V gene data show CDR1 as SGHRS and CDR2 as YFSETQ. CDR3 size: 16 residues. Trimming removed 4 bases at V and 2 bases at J, with 16 bases between. The CDR3 here is CASSLQVQGAGNTIYF. DNA for the CDR3: TGCGCCAGCAGCCTCCAGGTTCAGGGCGCTGGAAACACCATATATTTT.

The V call is TRBV5-8, the J call TRBJ2-1; D is possibly TRBD1 or TRBD2 (6 bases each). V lost 0 bases to trimming and J lost 13 bases, with 17 bases between them. The germline V gene encodes CDR1 SGHTS and CDR2 YDEGEE. This CDR3 comprises 14 residues. In DNA form, the CDR3 reads TGTGCCAGCAGCTTGGCCTTTATGTCGGGGGCCCAGTTCTTC. Translated, it gives CASSLAFMSGAQFF. The full variable domain, rest sourced from reference TRBV5-8 and TRBJ2-1, is EAGVTQSPTHLIKTRGQQATLRCSPISGHTSVYWYQQALGLGLQFLLWYDEGEERNRGNFPPRFSGRQFPNYSSELNVNALELEDSALYLCASSLAFMSGAQFFGPGTRLTVL.

The chain has TRBV28 and TRBJ2-4; tentatively, D is TRBD1 or TRBD2 (5 bases each). The CDR3 is made up of 17 amino acids. Germline V gene data show CDR1 as MDHEN and CDR2 as SYDVKM. Trimming cost V 6 bases and J 8 bases, with 26 bases left between them. CDR3 residues: CASSTPGASLRRHIQYF. For the CDR3, the DNA is TGTGCCAGCAGCACCCCCGGGGCTAGCCTAAGAAGGCACATTCAGTACTTC.

This clone was seen only once. The sample has other DNA sequences that encode this CDR3 too. The rearrangement joins TRBV6-1 to TRBJ1-2; TRBD1 agrees at 7 bases. V gave up 8 bases and J gave up 5 bases; unmatched junction bases: 8. The CDR3 covers 13 residues. CDR1 is MNHNS and CDR2 is SASEGT in the germline V gene. CDR3 nucleotide sequence: TGTGCCAGCGCGCGGGACAGATCGTATGGCTACACCTTC. Translated: CASARDRSYGYTF.

This sequence joins TRBV10-3 and TRBJ1-5; D may be TRBD1 (6 bases). Germline CDR1 is ENHRY and CDR2 is SYGVKD. The CDR3 loop spans 14 amino acids. The V and J ends lost 3 bases and 6 bases respectively, with 12 bases between them. CDR3 DNA: TGTGCCATCAGTGACGGGGGGCCCGGTCAGCCCCAGCATTTT. Translation: CAISDGGPGQPQHF.

Of note for this clone: An end of the junction differs from the germline gene, which may be a read error. The genes are TRBV29-1 and TRBJ2-1, with no clear D. The germline gives CDR1 SQVTM, CDR2 ANQGSEA. The CDR3 is made up of 11 amino acids. This CDR3 is CSVDPSGRPLF. The CDR3 DNA reads TGCAGCGTTGACCCCTCGGGCAGACCGCTCTTC.

This chain joins TRBV5-1 and TRBJ2-5; 7 bases map to TRBD1. Looked up from germline, CDR1 is SGHRS and CDR2 is YFSETQ. J lost 2 bases, V lost 0 bases, and 7 bases had no gene match. This CDR3 region has 16 residues. The CDR3: CASSLEVRGQQETQYF. CDR3 DNA: TGCGCCAGCAGCTTGGAGGTGAGGGGGCAGCAAGAGACCCAGTACTTC.

V and J are TRBV7-8 and TRBJ2-1; 9 positions match TRBD1. The germline V gene encodes CDR1 SGHVS and CDR2 FQNEAQ. The CDR3 is made up of 13 amino acids. Trimming cost V 6 bases and J 7 bases; bases outside gene matches: 4. CDR3 region: CASSRDRENEQFF. The CDR3 region has the DNA TGTGCCAGCAGTCGGGACAGGGAAAATGAGCAGTTCTTC.

In DNA form, the CDR3 reads TGTGCCACCAGCAGTCTCGGGAACAATGAGCAGTTCTTC. Protein sequence: CATSSLGNNEQFF. The chain employs TRBV15 and TRBJ2-1, with D possibly TRBD2 on 5 matching bases. V was shortened by 3 bases and J by 5 bases, with 8 bases between the two germline ends. The CDR3 length is 13 residues. In germline, CDR1 is LNHNV, CDR2 YYDKDF (reference sequence). Full variable domain (outside the CDR3, taken from reference TRBV15 and TRBJ2-1): DAMVIQNPRYQVTQFGKPVTLSCSQTLNHNVMYWYQQKSSQAPKLLFHYYDKDFNNEADTPDNFQSRRPNTSFCFLDIRSPGLGDTAMYLCATSSLGNNEQFFGPGTRLTVL.

This chain joins TRBV2 and TRBJ2-2; D is perhaps TRBD2 (6 bases). CDR3 length: 15 amino acids. CDR1 is SNHLY and CDR2 is FYNNEI in the germline V gene. V shed 6 bases and J shed 5 bases, with 16 bases lying between them. DNA of the CDR3: TGTGCCAGCAGCGTAGGAGGGATGGGGACCGGGGAGCTGTTTTTT. Its protein is CASSVGGMGTGELFF.

The rearrangement joins TRBV7-9 to TRBJ1-2, with D perhaps TRBD1 (5 bases). The CDR3 covers 13 residues. Germline CDR1 and CDR2: SEHNR and FQNEAQ (reference sequence). V gave up 5 bases and J gave up 5 bases, with 12 bases separating them. CDR3 sequence (DNA): TGTGCCAGCAGCCTACAGGATACGTATGGCTACACCTTC. Translation: CASSLQDTYGYTF.

DNA for the CDR3: TGTGCCAGCAGCTTAGGACAGACCCAGCAGTTCTTC. Protein product: CASSLGQTQQFF. This chain links TRBV7-2 with TRBJ2-1; weak D call: TRBD1 (5 bases). CDR1 SGHTA and CDR2 FQGNSA come from the germline V gene. CDR3 length equals 12 residues. V lost 1 base and J lost 11, with 9 bases in between.

This clone was counted between two and nine times. The gene calls are TRBV11-2 and TRBJ1-2, with D possibly being TRBD1 (5 bases). The CDR3 contains 16 residues. Germline V lookup: CDR1 SGHAT, CDR2 FQNNGV. V lost 5 bases, J lost 2 bases, and 18 bases lay in between. CDR3 sequence: CASSHTPGRTNYGYTF. Written as DNA, the CDR3 is TGTGCCAGCAGCCACACTCCGGGACGGACGAACTATGGCTACACCTTC.